This T cell receptor (beta chain) was obtained from a study of OX40 agonist ivuxolimab in advanced cancers. About the research overall: Clinicians treated patients with ivuxolimab, an agonistic anti-OX40 (CD134) antibody. Study-wide points: Individuals who were partial responders at 0.1-3.0 mg/kg had clonal expansion that ranked among the lowest.

V trimming: 4 bases; J trimming: 4 bases; junction bases outside the gene matches: 5. The CDR3 totals 14 residues. The germline V gene encodes CDR1 SGHKS and CDR2 YYEKEE (reference sequence). Repertoires were generated with immunoSEQ multiplex PCR, while TCRdb's copy carries only in-frame clones and drops some. This sample has some 74,000 clones, with around 89% found just once. In the case of this clone: Its antigen remains unknown.

The specimen was CD4+ or CD8+ T cells sorted from blood, collected in a trial of the OX40 agonist ivuxolimab. V and J are TRBV5-5 and TRBJ1-2; TRBD1 matches at 9 bases. The receptor was derived from an adult with an advanced solid tumor such as melanoma, head and neck, liver or kidney cancer. CDR3 bases: TGTGCCAGCAGCCCTGGACAGGGGCGCTATGGCTACACCTTC. Amino acids: CASSPGQGRYGYTF. The full variable domain, with the rest looked up from reference TRBV5-5 and TRBJ1-2, is DAGVTQSPTHLIKTRGQQVTLRCSPISGHKSVSWYQQVLGQGPQFIFQYYEKEERGRGNFPDRFSARQFPNYSSELNVNALLLGDSALYLCASSPGQGRYGYTFGSGTRLTVV.